The T cell receptor (beta chain) described here comes from a study of spatial heterogeneity in lung cancer (dated by TCRdb to about 2019). With regard to the full study: The donors were fewer than 90 patients from the lung TRACERx cohort who had early-stage, untreated non-small cell lung cancer. Follow-up PBMC samples were sequenced whenever the samples were available, and the median time to follow-up was around 2 years after resection. More beta-chain than alpha-chain transcripts were consistently detected, likely reflecting higher beta-chain transcript abundance. In the raw uncorrected reads, each unique combination of TCR and UMI appeared more than ten times on average. TCR alpha and beta repertoires were quantitatively compared across multiple tumor regions, matched nontumor lung and blood in non-small cell lung cancer. Nonsynonymous mutation counts, determined by whole-exome sequencing of tumor tissue, were related to features of the TCR repertoire. At surgery, both alpha and beta chains were TCR-sequenced in 200 to 250 tumor regions, 63 to 80 matched nontumor lung samples and a few dozen PBMC samples.

Study-wide findings and limitations: Comparisons of baseline and follow-up blood repertoires included only around 15 patients. Confirming at a functional level the hypothesis that regional TCRs recognize regional mutations was considered to require additional single-cell paired TCR alpha and beta sequencing. Ubiquitous expanded tumor TCRs showed up in blood more often at tumor resection than at routine follow-up.

The protocol used for the library was 5' RACE. Sequencing used a NextSeq 500. To allow correction of PCR and sequencing errors, the TCR library protocol tagged every TCR cDNA molecule with a unique molecular identifier. Per the source publication's procedure: Decombinator tools were used for TCR identification, UMI-based error correction and CDR3 extraction. Expanded TCRs were defined as those above a frequency of 2 per 1,000, corresponding to the top 1% of the tumor frequency distribution. Renyi diversity was computed with the R vegan package after each repertoire had been subsampled 100 times to 5,000 TCRs. To build CDR3 similarity networks, amino acid triplet string-kernel similarity was used, and CDR3s were connected when their pairwise similarity was above 0.82. TCRdb reanalyzed the raw reads on its own, using fastp at Q25 for trimming and MiXCR for clone calling, and kept in-frame beta chains. CDR3 protein sequences are deduplicated, and each keeps its most common genes and DNA. The V and J calls and clone size come from TCRdb's table, not from the authors' own analysis. This sample is represented by some 120,000 distinct CDR3 sequences; more than 9% of them were singletons. The leading ten clones occupy roughly 15% of the sample.

Explained via the paper, the time point label denotes: blood at routine non-recurrence follow-up after resection. For TCR sequencing, whole RNA was extracted from tumor and nontumor lung tissue, or from cryopreserved PBMC samples, and no cell sorting was done. Patients were selected for TCR sequencing only if sufficient RNA was available from at least two tumor regions. In regard to this clonotype: There is no known antigen for this receptor. The record has no base qualities; no much larger clone is one base away.

The germline V gene encodes CDR1 KGHSH and CDR2 LQKENI. The CDR3 measures 18 amino acids from cysteine to phenylalanine. The kept DNA is CDR3 alone, 54 bases in frame from the first base. V drops 3 bases and J drops 5 bases, leaving 24 bases in between. The source material was PBMCs, sampled at follow-up. The source of this sequence is a male donor with early-stage non-small cell lung cancer. The rearrangement joined TRBV18 to TRBJ2-3, and TRBD2 may be the D gene, going by 5 matching bases. The CDR3 protein: CASSPMRVGRRERDTQYF. The base sequence is TGTGCCAGCTCACCCATGCGGGTAGGACGGCGAGAGAGAGATACGCAGTATTTT.